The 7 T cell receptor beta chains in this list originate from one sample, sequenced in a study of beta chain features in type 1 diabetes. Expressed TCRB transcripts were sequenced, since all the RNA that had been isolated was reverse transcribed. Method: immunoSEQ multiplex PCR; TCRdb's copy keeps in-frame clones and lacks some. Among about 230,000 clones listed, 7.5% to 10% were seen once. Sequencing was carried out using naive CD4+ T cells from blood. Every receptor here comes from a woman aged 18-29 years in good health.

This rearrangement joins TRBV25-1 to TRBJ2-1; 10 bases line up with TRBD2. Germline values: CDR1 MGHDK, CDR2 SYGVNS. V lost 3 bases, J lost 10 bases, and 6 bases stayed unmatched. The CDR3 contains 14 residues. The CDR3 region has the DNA TGTGCCAGCAGTGACCCTAGCGGGAGCGACGAGCAGTTCTTC. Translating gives CASSDPSGSDEQFF.

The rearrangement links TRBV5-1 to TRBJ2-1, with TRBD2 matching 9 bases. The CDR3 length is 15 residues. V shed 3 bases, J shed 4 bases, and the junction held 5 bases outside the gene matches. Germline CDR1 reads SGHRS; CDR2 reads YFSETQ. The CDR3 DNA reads TGCGCCAGCAGCTCACTAGCGGGTTCATACAATGAGCAGTTCTTC. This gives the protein CASSSLAGSYNEQFF.

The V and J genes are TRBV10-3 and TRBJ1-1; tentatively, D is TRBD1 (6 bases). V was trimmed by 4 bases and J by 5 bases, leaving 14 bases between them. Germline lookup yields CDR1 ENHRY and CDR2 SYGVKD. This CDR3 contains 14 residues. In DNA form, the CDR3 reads TGTGCCATCAGTGTGGGGGCAGGGGAAACTGAAGCTTTCTTT. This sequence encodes CAISVGAGETEAFF.

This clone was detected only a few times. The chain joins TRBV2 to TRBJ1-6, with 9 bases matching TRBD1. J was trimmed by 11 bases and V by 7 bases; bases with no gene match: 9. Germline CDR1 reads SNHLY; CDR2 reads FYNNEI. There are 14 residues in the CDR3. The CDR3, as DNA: TGTGCCAGCACCCGGGACAGGGCAGAGACACCCCTCCACTTT. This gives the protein CASTRDRAETPLHF.

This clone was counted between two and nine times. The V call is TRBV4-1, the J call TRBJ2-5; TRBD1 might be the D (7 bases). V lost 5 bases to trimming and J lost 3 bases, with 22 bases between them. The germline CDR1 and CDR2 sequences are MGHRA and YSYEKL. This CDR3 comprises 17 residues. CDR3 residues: CASSEGAGGLWEETQYF. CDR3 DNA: TGCGCCAGCAGCGAAGGGGCAGGGGGGTTATGGGAAGAGACCCAGTACTTC.

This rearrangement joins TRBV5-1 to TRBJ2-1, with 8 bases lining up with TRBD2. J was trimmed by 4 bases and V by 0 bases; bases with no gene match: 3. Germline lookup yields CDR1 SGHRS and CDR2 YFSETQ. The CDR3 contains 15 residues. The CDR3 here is CASSLGGTRYNEQFF. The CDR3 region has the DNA TGCGCCAGCAGCTTGGGGGGGACTAGATACAATGAGCAGTTCTTC.

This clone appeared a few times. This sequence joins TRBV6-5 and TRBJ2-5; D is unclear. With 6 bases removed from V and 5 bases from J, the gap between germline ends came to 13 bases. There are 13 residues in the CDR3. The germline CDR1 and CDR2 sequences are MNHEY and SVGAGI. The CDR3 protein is CASRRHLTETQYF. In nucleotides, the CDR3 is TGTGCCAGCAGGCGACACCTAACGGAGACCCAGTACTTC.